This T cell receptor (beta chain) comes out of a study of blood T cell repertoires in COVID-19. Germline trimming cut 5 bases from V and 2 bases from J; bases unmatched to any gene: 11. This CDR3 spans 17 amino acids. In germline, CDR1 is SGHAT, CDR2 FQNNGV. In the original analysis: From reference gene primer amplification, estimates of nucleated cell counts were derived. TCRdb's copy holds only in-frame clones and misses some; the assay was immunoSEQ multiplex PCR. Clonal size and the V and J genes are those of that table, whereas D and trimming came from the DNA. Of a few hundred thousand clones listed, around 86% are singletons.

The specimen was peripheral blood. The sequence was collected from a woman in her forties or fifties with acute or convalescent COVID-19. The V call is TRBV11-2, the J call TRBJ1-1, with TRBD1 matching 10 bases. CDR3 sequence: CASSPVGTGALNTEAFF. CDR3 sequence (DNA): TGTGCCAGCAGCCCCGTGGGGACAGGGGCCCTAAACACTGAAGCTTTCTTT. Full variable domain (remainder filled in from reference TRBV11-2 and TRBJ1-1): EAGVAQSPRYKIIEKRQSVAFWCNPISGHATLYWYQQILGQGPKLLIQFQNNGVVDDSQLPKDRFSAERLKGVDSTLKIQPAKLEDSAVYLCASSPVGTGALNTEAFFGQGTRLTVV.